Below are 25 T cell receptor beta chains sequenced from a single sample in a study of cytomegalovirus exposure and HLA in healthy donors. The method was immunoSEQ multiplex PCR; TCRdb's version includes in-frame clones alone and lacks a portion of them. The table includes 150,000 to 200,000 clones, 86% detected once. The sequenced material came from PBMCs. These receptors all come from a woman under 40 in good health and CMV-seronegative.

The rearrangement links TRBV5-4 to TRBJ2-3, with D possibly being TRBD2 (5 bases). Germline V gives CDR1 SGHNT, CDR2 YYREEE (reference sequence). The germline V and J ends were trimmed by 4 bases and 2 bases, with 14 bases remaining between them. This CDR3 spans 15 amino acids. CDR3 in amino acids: CASSPREAATDTQYF. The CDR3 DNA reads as TGTGCCAGCAGCCCCCGGGAAGCCGCCACAGATACGCAGTATTTT. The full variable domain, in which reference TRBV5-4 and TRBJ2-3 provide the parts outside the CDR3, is ETGVTQSPTHLIKTRGQQVTLRCSSQSGHNTVSWYQQALGQGPQFIFQYYREEENGRGNFPPRFSGLQFPNYSSELNVNALELDDSALYLCASSPREAATDTQYFGPGTRLTVL.

The CDR3 DNA sequence: TGCGCCAGCAGCCAAGATACCCGGGGAGCTGGAAACACCATATATTTT. Its translation is CASSQDTRGAGNTIYF. The chain combines TRBV4-1 with TRBJ1-3, with D unclear. V was shortened by 0 bases and J by 2 bases, with 11 bases between the two germline ends. Germline assignment: CDR1 MGHRA and CDR2 YSYEKL. The CDR3 has 16 amino acids.

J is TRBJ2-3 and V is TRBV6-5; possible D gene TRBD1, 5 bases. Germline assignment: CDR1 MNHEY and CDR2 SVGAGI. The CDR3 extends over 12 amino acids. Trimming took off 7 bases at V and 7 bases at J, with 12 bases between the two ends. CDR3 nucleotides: TGTGCCAGCAATTCAAGACAGAATACGCAGTATTTT. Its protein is CASNSRQNTQYF.

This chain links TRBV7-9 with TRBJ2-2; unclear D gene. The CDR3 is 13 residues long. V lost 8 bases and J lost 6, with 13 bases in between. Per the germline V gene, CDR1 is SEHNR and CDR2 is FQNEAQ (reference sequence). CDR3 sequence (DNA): TGTGCCAGCTTTTTTTCGAGGCCCGGGGAGCTGTTTTTT. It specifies CASFFSRPGELFF.

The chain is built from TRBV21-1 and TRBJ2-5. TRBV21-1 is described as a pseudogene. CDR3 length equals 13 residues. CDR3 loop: CASSSWDEETQYF. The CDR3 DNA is TGTGCCAGCAGCAGTTGGGACGAGGAGACCCAGTACTTC.

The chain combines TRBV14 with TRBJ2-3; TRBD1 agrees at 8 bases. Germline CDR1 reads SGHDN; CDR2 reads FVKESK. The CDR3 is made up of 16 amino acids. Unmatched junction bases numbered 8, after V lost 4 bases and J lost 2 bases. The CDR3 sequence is CASSRLQGGSTDTQYF. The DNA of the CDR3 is TGTGCCAGCAGCCGGCTACAGGGGGGATCCACAGATACGCAGTATTTT. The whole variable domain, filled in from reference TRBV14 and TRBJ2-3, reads EAGVTQFPSHSVIEKGQTVTLRCDPISGHDNLYWYRRVMGKEIKFLLHFVKESKQDESGMPNNRFLAERTGGTYSTLKVQPAELEDSGVYFCASSRLQGGSTDTQYFGPGTRLTVL.

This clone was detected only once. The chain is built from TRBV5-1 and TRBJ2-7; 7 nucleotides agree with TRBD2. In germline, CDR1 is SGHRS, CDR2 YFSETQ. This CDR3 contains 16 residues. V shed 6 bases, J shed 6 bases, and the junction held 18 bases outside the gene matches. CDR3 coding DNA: TGCGCCAGCAAGGAAATGGCGGGCGGGGGTCTTGGCGAGCAGTACTTC. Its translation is CASKEMAGGGLGEQYF.

The CDR3 coding sequence is TGTGCCAGCAGTTACTCCGGGGCCTATCACACTGAAGCTTTCTTT. Protein product: CASSYSGAYHTEAFF. The chain recombines TRBV6-5 with TRBJ1-1, with a possible D match to TRBD1 (5 bases). The V end was cut by 0 bases, the J end by 3 bases, with 11 bases between. The CDR3 has 15 amino acids. The germline V gene encodes CDR1 MNHEY and CDR2 SVGAGI.

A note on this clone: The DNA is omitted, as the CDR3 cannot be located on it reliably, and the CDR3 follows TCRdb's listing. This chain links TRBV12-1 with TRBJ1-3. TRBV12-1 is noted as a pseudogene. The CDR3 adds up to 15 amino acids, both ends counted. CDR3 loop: CASSFALGSGNTIYF.

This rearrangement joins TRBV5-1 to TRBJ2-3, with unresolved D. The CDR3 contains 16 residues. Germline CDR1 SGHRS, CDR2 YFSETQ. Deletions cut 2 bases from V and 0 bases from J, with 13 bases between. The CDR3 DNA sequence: TGCGCCAGCAGCTTTGGGCAGGCCGGTAGCACAGATACGCAGTATTTT. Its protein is CASSFGQAGSTDTQYF.

CDR3 nucleotide sequence: TGTGCCAGCAGCTTGAGTATCCTGAACACCGGGGAGCTGTTTTTT. Encoded protein: CASSLSILNTGELFF. The J gene is TRBJ2-2, the V gene TRBV5-4; no firm D call. Trimming took 1 base from V and 1 from J, leaving 8 bases between them. The length of the CDR3 is 15 residues. CDR1 and CDR2 from the germline V gene are SGHNT and YYREEE (reference sequence).

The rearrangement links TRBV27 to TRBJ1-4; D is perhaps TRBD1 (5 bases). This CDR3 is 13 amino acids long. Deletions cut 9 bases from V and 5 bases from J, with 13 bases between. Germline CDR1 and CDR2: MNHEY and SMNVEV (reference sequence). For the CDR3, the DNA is TGTGCCAGTGGCCCTCGGGGGAATGAAAAACTGTTTTTT. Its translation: CASGPRGNEKLFF.

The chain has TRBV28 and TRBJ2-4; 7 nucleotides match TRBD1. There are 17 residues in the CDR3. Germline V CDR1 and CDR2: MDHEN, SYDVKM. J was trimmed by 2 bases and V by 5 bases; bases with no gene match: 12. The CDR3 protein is CASSRLGTGETKNIQYF. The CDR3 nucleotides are TGTGCCAGCAGTAGGCTGGGCACAGGGGAGACCAAAAACATTCAGTACTTC.

This chain's CDR3 is CASSVDGYSNQPQHF. In DNA, the CDR3 is TGTGCCAGCAGCGTAGATGGGTATAGCAATCAGCCCCAGCATTTT. This chain joins TRBV9 and TRBJ1-5, with unresolved D. V dropped 0 bases and J dropped 0 bases, with 7 bases sitting between them. The CDR3 covers 15 residues. Germline V gene data show CDR1 as SGDLS and CDR2 as YYNGEE.

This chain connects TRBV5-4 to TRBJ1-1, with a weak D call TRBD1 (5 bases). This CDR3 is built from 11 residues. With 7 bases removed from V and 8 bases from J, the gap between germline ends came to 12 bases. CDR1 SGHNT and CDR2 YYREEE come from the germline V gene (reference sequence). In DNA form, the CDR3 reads TGTGCCAGCCGGGGGAAGGGAGAAGCTTTCTTT. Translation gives CASRGKGEAFF.

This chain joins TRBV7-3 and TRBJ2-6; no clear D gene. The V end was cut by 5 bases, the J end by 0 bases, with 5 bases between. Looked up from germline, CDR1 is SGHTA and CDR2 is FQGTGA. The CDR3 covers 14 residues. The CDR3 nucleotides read TGTGCCAGCAGCCAAATCTCTGGGGCCAACGTCCTGACTTTC. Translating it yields CASSQISGANVLTF.

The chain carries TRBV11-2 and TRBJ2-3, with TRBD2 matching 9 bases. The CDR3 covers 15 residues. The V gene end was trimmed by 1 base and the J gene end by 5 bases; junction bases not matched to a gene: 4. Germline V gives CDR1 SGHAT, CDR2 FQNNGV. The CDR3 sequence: CASSLGGRELDTQYF. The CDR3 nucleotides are TGTGCCAGCAGCTTAGGCGGGAGGGAGTTAGATACGCAGTATTTT.

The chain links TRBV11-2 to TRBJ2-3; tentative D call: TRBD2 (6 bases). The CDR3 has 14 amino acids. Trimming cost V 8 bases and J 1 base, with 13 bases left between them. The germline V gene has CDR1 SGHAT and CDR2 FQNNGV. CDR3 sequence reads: CASAASVGTDTQYF. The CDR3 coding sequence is TGTGCCAGCGCGGCTAGCGTCGGCACAGATACGCAGTATTTT.

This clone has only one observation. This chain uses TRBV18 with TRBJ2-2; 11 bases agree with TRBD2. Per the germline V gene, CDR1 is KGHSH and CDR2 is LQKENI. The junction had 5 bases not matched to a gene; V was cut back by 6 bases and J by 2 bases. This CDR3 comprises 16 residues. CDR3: CASSEGLAVNTGELFF. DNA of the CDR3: TGTGCCAGCTCGGAGGGACTAGCGGTAAACACCGGGGAGCTGTTTTTT. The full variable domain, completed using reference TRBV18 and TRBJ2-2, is NAGVMQNPRHLVRRRGQEARLRCSPMKGHSHVYWYRQLPEEGLKFMVYLQKENIIDESGMPKERFSAEFPKEGPSILRIQQVVRGDSAAYFCASSEGLAVNTGELFFGEGSRLTVL.

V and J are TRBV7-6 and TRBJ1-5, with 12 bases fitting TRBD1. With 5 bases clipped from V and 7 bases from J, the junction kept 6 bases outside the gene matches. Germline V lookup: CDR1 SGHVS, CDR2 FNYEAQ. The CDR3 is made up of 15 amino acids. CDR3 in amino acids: CASSVGQGASQPQHF. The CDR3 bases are TGTGCCAGCAGCGTGGGACAGGGGGCGAGCCAGCCCCAGCATTTT.

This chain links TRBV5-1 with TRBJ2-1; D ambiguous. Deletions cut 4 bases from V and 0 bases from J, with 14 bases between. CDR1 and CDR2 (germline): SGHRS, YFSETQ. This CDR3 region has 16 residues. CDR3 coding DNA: TGCGCCAGCAGCACCCAGCCGCCTCCCTCCTACAATGAGCAGTTCTTC. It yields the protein CASSTQPPPSYNEQFF. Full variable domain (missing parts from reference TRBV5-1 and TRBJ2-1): KAGVTQTPRYLIKTRGQQVTLSCSPISGHRSVSWYQQTPGQGLQFLFEYFSETQRNKGNFPGRFSGRQFSNSRSEMNVSTLELGDSALYLCASSTQPPPSYNEQFFGPGTRLTVL.

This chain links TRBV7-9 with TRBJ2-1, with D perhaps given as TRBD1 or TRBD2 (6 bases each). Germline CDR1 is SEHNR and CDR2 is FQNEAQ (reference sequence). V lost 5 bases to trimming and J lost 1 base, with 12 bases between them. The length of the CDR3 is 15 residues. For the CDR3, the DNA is TGTGCCAGCAGCCAAGGAGGGGGGTCCTACAATGAGCAGTTCTTC. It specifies CASSQGGGSYNEQFF.

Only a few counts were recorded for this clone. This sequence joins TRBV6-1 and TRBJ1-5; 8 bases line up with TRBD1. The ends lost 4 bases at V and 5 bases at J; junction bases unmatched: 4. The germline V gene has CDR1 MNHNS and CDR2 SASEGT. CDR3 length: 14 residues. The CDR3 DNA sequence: TGTGCCAGCAGTGCCGGGGACAGGCATCAGCCCCAGCATTTT. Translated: CASSAGDRHQPQHF.

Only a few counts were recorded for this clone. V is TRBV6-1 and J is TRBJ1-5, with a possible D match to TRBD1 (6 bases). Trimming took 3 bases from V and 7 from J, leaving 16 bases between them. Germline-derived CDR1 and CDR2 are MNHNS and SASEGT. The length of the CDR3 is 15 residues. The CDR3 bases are TGTGCCAGCAGTGATGGGGGGCTGGGGGAACAGCCCCAGCATTTT. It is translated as CASSDGGLGEQPQHF.

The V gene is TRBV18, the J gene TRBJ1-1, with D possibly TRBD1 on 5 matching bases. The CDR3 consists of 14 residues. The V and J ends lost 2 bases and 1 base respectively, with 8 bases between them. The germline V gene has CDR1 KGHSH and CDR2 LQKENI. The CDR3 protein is CASSPSDRNTEAFF. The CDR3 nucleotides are TGTGCCAGCTCACCATCCGACAGGAACACTGAAGCTTTCTTT. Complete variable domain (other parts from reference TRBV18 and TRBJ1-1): NAGVMQNPRHLVRRRGQEARLRCSPMKGHSHVYWYRQLPEEGLKFMVYLQKENIIDESGMPKERFSAEFPKEGPSILRIQQVVRGDSAAYFCASSPSDRNTEAFFGQGTRLTVV.